Listed below are T cell receptor beta chains from one sample, sequenced in a study of human T cells and chemical hapten exposure. MiXCR, applied by TCRdb to the RACE reads, yields one record per CDR3 protein. Of 380,000 or so distinct CDR3 sequences detected, around 5% appear once; the ten largest clones hold 7% to 10%. The material was whole blood, obtained in connection with sensitization to the hapten diphenylcyclopropenone (DPC). The receptors shown here come from a woman aged 18 to 35 with alopecia areata. Some clones in this sample may be carry-over from other donors' samples. The CDR3 runs from the conserved cysteine through the conserved F or W. D genes are given only for firm matches. Size values are once, few and many counts, or a class for expanded clones, and some rows have none.

>TRBJ1-2|TRBV5-4|few|NA
TGTGCCAGCAGTTCTGACAGAAATGGCTACACCTTC
CASSSDRNGYTF
>TRBJ2-6|TRBV5-1|many|NA
TGCGCCAGCAGGTACTCTGGGGCCAACGTCCTGACTTTC
CASRYSGANVLTF
>TRBJ1-1|TRBV11-1|NA|NA
TGTGCCAGCAGCTTAGGGATATCAGGCTCCACTGAAGCTTTCTTT
CASSLGISGSTEAFF
>TRBJ1-1|TRBV7-8|NA|TRBD1
TGTGCCAGCAGCTTCGATTCCGTCCAGGGGGTGAGGACTGAAGCTTTCTTT
CASSFDSVQGVRTEAFF
>TRBJ1-1|TRBV29-1|NA|NA
TGCAGCGCCCGGTGGGGGGTGGACACTGAAGCTTTCTTT
CSARWGVDTEAFF
>TRBJ1-6|TRBV27|few|NA
TGTGCCAGCAGCCCAAGTACCGGGCTAGGGGTAGCGCTCCACTTT
CASSPSTGLGVALHF
>TRBJ1-5|TRBV6-1|few|NA
TGTGCCAGCAGTGAAGAGCCACATCAGCCCCAGCATTTT
CASSEEPHQPQHF
>TRBJ1-5|TRBV10-3|few|NA
TGTGCCATCAGTGGAGATGACTCGGGTTATAGCAATCAGCCCCAGCATTTT
CAISGDDSGYSNQPQHF
>TRBJ2-3|TRBV7-2|many|NA
TGTGCCAGCAGCTTAGCGGGGGGCGCGGGCCCAGTTACGCAGTATTTT
CASSLAGGAGPVTQYF
>TRBJ2-3|TRBV10-3|many|NA
TGTGCCATCGGAGACAACAAAGATACGCAGTATTTT
CAIGDNKDTQYF
>TRBJ2-3|TRBV6-5|many|NA
TGTGCCAGCAGTAGGGGGGGGGCCGGAGGAGATACGCAGTATTTT
CASSRGGAGGDTQYF
>TRBJ1-3|TRBV29-1|NA|NA
TGCAGCGTTGAAATTAGAACAGAAATTATATCTGGAAACACCATATATTTT
CSVEIRTEIISGNTIYF
>TRBJ2-7|TRBV3-1|few|TRBD1
TGTGCCAGCAGCCAACAGACAGGGGGCGAGCAGTACTTC
CASSQQTGGEQYF
>TRBJ2-3|TRBV18|few|NA
TGTGCCAGCTCACCACCGGAGGCGGGGGCCACGACAGATACGCAGTATTTT
CASSPPEAGATTDTQYF
>TRBJ1-1|TRBV29-1|few|NA
TGCAGCGTCCCCCCTCTGGGACCGGCGAACACTGAAGCTTTCTTT
CSVPPLGPANTEAFF
>TRBJ2-3|TRBV28|few|TRBD2
TGTGCCAGCAGTTCGACTAGCGGGGGAAGCACAGATACGCAGTATTTT
CASSSTSGGSTDTQYF
>TRBJ1-1|TRBV10-3|many|NA
TGTGCCATCGCGGGCGCGGGCACTGAAGCTTTCTTT
CAIAGAGTEAFF
>TRBJ1-1|TRBV12-3/TRBV12-4|few|NA
TGTGCCAGCAGTCCTCAGCGACTTGAAGCTTTCTTT
CASSPQRLEAFF
>TRBJ2-3|TRBV18|few|NA
TGTGCCAGCTCACAACGGGACACCGATACGCAGTATTTT
CASSQRDTDTQYF
>TRBJ1-1|TRBV28|many|NA
TGCGTCACTGAGATGAACACTGAAGCTTTCTTT
CVTEMNTEAFF
>TRBJ1-1|TRBV11-2|few|NA
TGTGCCAGCAGCTTAAACATTAAGAACACTGAAGCTTTCTTT
CASSLNIKNTEAFF
>TRBJ2-7|TRBV12-3/TRBV12-4|few|NA
TGTGCCAGCAGTTTTCTGGGGATCGACTACGAGCAGTACTTC
CASSFLGIDYEQYF
>TRBJ1-1|TRBV10-3|few|NA
TGTGCCATCAGTGTGGGGGAGATGAACACTGAAGCTTTCTTT
CAISVGEMNTEAFF
>TRBJ2-1|TRBV7-8|few|NA
TGTGCCAGCAGCCCCCTTGTGAGCTCCTACAATGAGCAGTTCTTC
CASSPLVSSYNEQFF
>TRBJ2-7|TRBV6-2/TRBV6-3|many|NA
TGTGCCAGCAGCCTGCCCGGCAGTTTATCCTACGAGCAGTACTTC
CASSLPGSLSYEQYF
>TRBJ2-6|TRBV5-1|many|NA
TGCGCCAGCAGCTTGGAGCGAAAACCTGGGGCCAACGTCCTGACTTTC
CASSLERKPGANVLTF
>TRBJ1-5|TRBV28|many|TRBD1
TGTGCCAGCAGCCTCTGGGACAGAAGCAATCAGCCCCAGCATTTT
CASSLWDRSNQPQHF